This T cell receptor (beta chain) was captured by sequencing in a study of Ad26.COV2.S vaccination and SARS-CoV-2 variants. The overall study: Participants got Ad26.COV2.S intramuscularly, once or twice 56 days apart. Study conclusions and caveats: Responses of T cells in total may have been underestimated by the TCR breadth and depth analyses. CD8+ and CD4+ T cells specific for spike reportedly responded with substantial breadth after vaccination.

Using immunoSEQ multiplex PCR, the repertoire was profiled, and TCRdb retains in-frame clones only, with some absent. The sample consists of about 320,000 clones, 85% of them appearing once. A word on this clone: Its antigen is not identified.

Between the trimmed V and J ends, which lost 3 bases and 6 bases, there was a span of 11 bases. CDR3 length: 13 amino acids. Germline assignment: CDR1 LNHNV and CDR2 YYDKDF (reference sequence). Treatment of the sample: some 20 received Ad26.COV2.S at low or high dose, single or two shots; several received placebo; per-sample allocation not given. Sample collection was performed on day 63 after the first vaccine or placebo injection. Whoever gave the sample was an adult aged 18-55 years in Boston. The rearrangement links TRBV15 to TRBJ1-1; a possible D gene is TRBD1 (5 bases). The sequence was collected from a person between 18 and 60 years old who received the Ad26.COV2.S COVID-19 vaccine or a placebo. The sample was peripheral blood, taken in a trial of Ad26.COV2.S vaccine versus placebo. CDR3 in DNA: TGTGCCACCAGCAGGGGGGGAGGGGCTGAAGCTTTCTTT. The encoded protein is CATSRGGGAEAFF.